This T cell receptor beta chain was profiled in a study of blood T cell repertoires in COVID-19 (dated by TCRdb to 2018 to 2021). Looking at the study overall: The collaborator samples originated in the United States, Italy and Spain and spanned the acute and convalescent phases of COVID-19. Deeply sampled blood TCRbeta repertoires from subjects exposed to, actively infected with, or recovered from COVID-19 were included in the dataset. Sample metadata almost always included a de-identified subject ID, COVID-19 status, age in years and sex. Samples came from the ongoing ImmuneRACE study (first 160 participants) plus 1,254 subjects from 6 global collaborators. The prospective study material was composed of cDNA or gDNA derived from T cells, B-cell-depleted T cells, or PBMCs. HLA class I and class II types, where available, came from metadata supplied by the sample provider rather than from assay-based typing. The repertoires were released in a freely available public database meant as a resource for research on the immune response to SARS-CoV-2.

The immunoSEQ Assay, a bias-controlled multiplex PCR, was used to amplify TCRbeta CDR3 regions from genomic DNA. The authors' pipeline ran thus. The number of nucleated cells in each sample was estimated by amplification of reference gene primers within the assay. To quantify the absolute abundance of each unique TCRbeta CDR3 rearrangement, sequence reads were collapsed and filtered. Productive Simpson clonality was computed per sample as the square root of Simpson's diversity index over productive rearrangements. TCRdb retrieved this table from immuneACCESS and kept in-frame rearrangements only. Not all clones are present; in checked studies, unresolved V genes account for under half, and no reason is known for the remainder. D and trimming were read from the DNA, whereas the V and J calls and clone size are those reported in that table. The sample table records tens of thousands of clones; about 82% of these occur just once. 4.8% of the sample lies in the top ten.

As encoded in the germline V gene, CDR1 is MGHDK while CDR2 is SYGVNS. The V and J ends are trimmed by 3 bases and 0 bases, leaving 9 bases between them. The CDR3 runs 14 residues from the cysteine to the phenylalanine. CDR3 DNA is the only sequence kept; it has 42 bases, read in frame from the first base. Collaborating institutions collected whole blood in K2EDTA tubes following their own protocols. Collaborator samples were shipped for TCRbeta analysis as frozen whole blood, isolated PBMCs, or DNA extracted from either sample type. Results and caveats for the whole study, not just this receptor: Clinical and demographic metadata were provided uncurated, with the amount varying by source and participant.

In the case of this clone: The antigen this receptor binds is unknown. There are no base qualities to consult, and no much larger clone falls within one base.

The sequencing sample was made of peripheral blood. The receptor chain draws on TRBV25-1 and TRBJ2-7, with the identity of the D gene unclear. The sequence was obtained from an elderly woman with active or convalescent COVID-19. The CDR3 is CASSDVYYSYEQYF. The sequence in DNA is TGTGCCAGCAGTGATGTATACTACTCCTACGAGCAGTACTTC.